What follows are 16 T cell receptor beta chains derived from one specimen sequenced in a study of cytomegalovirus exposure and HLA in healthy donors. Both 60 Vbeta primers and 13 Jbeta primers went into the PCR. The data were produced by immunoSEQ multiplex PCR, yet TCRdb's version contains in-frame clones alone and is incomplete. This sample's table has 200,000 or so clones. The sequenced material came from PBMCs. The origin of the receptors is a boy under 18 in good health and CMV-seronegative.

V is TRBV5-1 and J is TRBJ2-6; D remains ambiguous. CDR1 SGHRS and CDR2 YFSETQ come from the germline V gene. Trimming stripped 4 bases from V and 2 bases from J, with 7 bases between. This CDR3 is built from 14 residues. In DNA form, the CDR3 reads TGCGCCAGCAGCCACGACACTGGGGCCAACGTCCTGACTTTC. This gives the protein CASSHDTGANVLTF.

As DNA, the CDR3 is TGCAGCGTGGCAACTCCGGGACAGGTCCATGAGCAGTTCTTC. It yields the protein CSVATPGQVHEQFF. The rearrangement uses TRBV29-1 and TRBJ2-1, with 8 bases identical to TRBD1. CDR1 and CDR2 (germline): SQVTM, ANQGSEA. CDR3 length: 14 amino acids. With V trimmed by 6 bases and J by 8 bases, 12 bases remained unmatched.

This chain links TRBV6-5 with TRBJ2-3; unclear D gene. CDR3 size: 14 residues. Germline CDR1 is MNHEY and CDR2 is SVGAGI. Trimming pared 5 bases from V and 0 bases from J, leaving 9 bases between. In DNA form, the CDR3 reads TGTGCCAGCAGTCGGGTTGACAGCACAGATACGCAGTATTTT. Protein sequence: CASSRVDSTDTQYF.

The gene calls are TRBV4-1 and TRBJ1-5; no definite D call. Per germline, CDR1 MGHRA and CDR2 YSYEKL. The CDR3 has 13 residues. V lost 0 bases and J 7 bases, leaving 7 bases between the germline ends. The CDR3 DNA is TGCGCCAGCAGCCAAGATCTAGGCCAGCCCCAGCATTTT. Translation: CASSQDLGQPQHF.

The rearrangement links TRBV6-6 to TRBJ1-3; 7 nucleotides align to TRBD1. Looked up from germline, CDR1 is MNHNY and CDR2 is SVGAGI (reference sequence). The CDR3 covers 13 residues. With V trimmed by 10 bases and J by 6 bases, 9 bases remained unmatched. The CDR3 protein is CATNPGQTNTIYF. In DNA, the CDR3 is TGTGCCACTAACCCGGGACAGACAAACACCATATATTTT.

The CDR3, as DNA: TGTGCCAGCAGCTCGGCTGGAGGCACTGAAGCTTTCTTT. Amino acids: CASSSAGGTEAFF. The rearrangement links TRBV5-6 to TRBJ1-1, with D unresolved. This CDR3 contains 13 residues. Looked up from germline, CDR1 is SGHDT and CDR2 is YYEEEE. With 3 bases removed from V and 4 bases from J, the gap between germline ends came to 10 bases.

The rearrangement joins TRBV2 to TRBJ2-5; D possibly corresponds to TRBD2 (5 bases). CDR3 size: 15 residues. Germline CDR1 SNHLY, CDR2 FYNNEI. With 5 bases removed from V and 2 bases from J, the gap between germline ends came to 15 bases. The CDR3 spells CASSIVRRVQETQYF. The CDR3 region has the DNA TGTGCCAGCAGTATCGTCCGGCGGGTACAAGAGACCCAGTACTTC.

V usage is TRBV4-2 and J usage is TRBJ1-4; TRBD1 matches at 7 bases. The V gene's germline CDR1 is LGHNA and CDR2 YNFKEQ. The CDR3 has 16 residues. Trimming removed 1 base from V and 0 bases from J; junction bases left unmatched: 2. The CDR3 is CASSQAQGATNEKLFF. In DNA, the CDR3 is TGTGCCAGCAGCCAAGCCCAGGGGGCAACTAATGAAAAACTGTTTTTT.

The chain employs TRBV15 and TRBJ2-7; 7 nucleotides agree with TRBD1. V dropped 0 bases and J dropped 7; count of bases not matched to a gene: 6. The CDR3 has 14 residues. Germline loops: CDR1 LNHNV, CDR2 YYDKDF (reference sequence). The CDR3 sequence: CATSRDLGQEEQYF. The CDR3 DNA is TGTGCCACCAGCAGAGACCTAGGACAGGAAGAGCAGTACTTC.

This chain connects TRBV18 to TRBJ2-2; no clear D gene. V lost 0 bases to trimming and J lost 4 bases, with 6 bases between them. This CDR3 region has 14 residues. CDR1 and CDR2 (germline): KGHSH, LQKENI. The CDR3 is CASSPPQLTGELFF. DNA of the CDR3: TGTGCCAGCTCACCACCACAGCTCACCGGGGAGCTGTTTTTT. Looking up the rest from reference TRBV18 and TRBJ2-2 gives the full variable domain: NAGVMQNPRHLVRRRGQEARLRCSPMKGHSHVYWYRQLPEEGLKFMVYLQKENIIDESGMPKERFSAEFPKEGPSILRIQQVVRGDSAAYFCASSPPQLTGELFFGEGSRLTVL.

The chain is built from TRBV9 and TRBJ2-3, with 10 bases matching TRBD2. J lost 4 bases, V lost 0 bases, and 2 bases had no gene match. CDR3 size: 15 residues. Germline lookup yields CDR1 SGDLS and CDR2 YYNGEE. The DNA for the CDR3 is TGTGCCAGCAGCGTAGTGAGCGGGGGGGCAGATACGCAGTATTTT. Translation: CASSVVSGGADTQYF.

This sequence joins TRBV7-8 and TRBJ2-7; no firm D call. This CDR3 comprises 15 residues. Between the trimmed V and J ends, which lost 1 base and 4 bases, there was a span of 14 bases. The germline gives CDR1 SGHVS, CDR2 FQNEAQ. CDR3 loop: CASSLGSSPRYEQYF. Here the CDR3 DNA reads TGTGCCAGCAGCTTAGGGAGCAGCCCGAGGTACGAGCAGTACTTC.

A note on this clone: This sample also contains other DNA sequences that code for the same CDR3. V is TRBV7-2 and J is TRBJ2-3; 7 bases line up with TRBD2. The CDR3 is made up of 14 amino acids. Losses at the gene ends were 0 bases for V and 3 bases for J; bases not matched to a gene: 0. Germline lookup yields CDR1 SGHTA and CDR2 FQGNSA. CDR3 amino acids: CASSLAGGTDTQYF. In nucleotides, the CDR3 is TGTGCCAGCAGCTTAGCGGGGGGGACAGATACGCAGTATTTT.

The chain couples TRBV2 to TRBJ2-1, with TRBD2 matching over 11 bases. This CDR3 has 15 amino acids. The junction had 4 bases not matched to a gene; V was cut back by 3 bases and J by 6 bases. Germline lookup yields CDR1 SNHLY and CDR2 FYNNEI. CDR3 nucleotide sequence: TGTGCCAGCAGTGATGCGACTAGCGGGGCCAATGAGCAGTTCTTC. This translates into CASSDATSGANEQFF.

The CDR3 is CASSGLDGGNEQFF. In DNA form, the CDR3 reads TGTGCCAGCTCGGGACTAGACGGTGGCAATGAGCAGTTCTTC. The chain is built from TRBV27 and TRBJ2-1; 8 bases line up with TRBD2. The CDR3 sequence is 14 residues long. Germline CDR1 is MNHEY and CDR2 is SMNVEV (reference sequence). V lost 8 bases, J lost 6 bases, and 9 bases stayed unmatched.

This rearrangement joins TRBV5-6 to TRBJ1-6; TRBD1 is a possible D gene (6 bases). This CDR3 comprises 14 residues. V was trimmed by 2 bases and J by 7 bases, leaving 10 bases between them. Germline V CDR1 and CDR2: SGHDT, YYEEEE. This CDR3 is CASSFAQGNSPLHF. The CDR3 nucleotides read TGTGCCAGCAGCTTCGCTCAGGGGAATTCACCCCTCCACTTT.